This TCR beta chain was captured in a study of blood T cell repertoires in COVID-19. Measured with immunoSEQ multiplex PCR; TCRdb has only the in-frame clones, and not every one. Of hundreds of thousands of clones listed, 85% to 90% are singletons. CDR3 length equals 16 residues. Trimming took 0 bases from V and 4 from J; bases not matched to a gene: 3. Per the germline V gene, CDR1 is SGDLS and CDR2 is YYNGEE. Material: PBMCs or T cells enriched from blood (not recorded which). The sequence derives from a woman aged 45-65 years with acute COVID-19. This chain links TRBV9 with TRBJ2-1; TRBD2 matches 11 bases. This CDR3 reads CASSVAGTSGYNEQFF. The CDR3 DNA is TGTGCCAGCAGCGTAGCCGGGACTAGCGGATACAATGAGCAGTTCTTC.